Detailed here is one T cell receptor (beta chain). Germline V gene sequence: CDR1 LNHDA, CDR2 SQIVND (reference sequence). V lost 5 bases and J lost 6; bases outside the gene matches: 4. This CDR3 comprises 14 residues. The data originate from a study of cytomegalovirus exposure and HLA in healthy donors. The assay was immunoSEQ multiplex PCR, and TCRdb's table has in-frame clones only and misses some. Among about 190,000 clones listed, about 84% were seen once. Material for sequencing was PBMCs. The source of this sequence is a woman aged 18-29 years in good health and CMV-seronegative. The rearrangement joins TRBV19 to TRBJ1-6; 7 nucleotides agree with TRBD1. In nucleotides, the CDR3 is TGTGCCAGTAGTTCTAAGGGGGCTAATTCACCCCTCCACTTT. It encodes CASSSKGANSPLHF.